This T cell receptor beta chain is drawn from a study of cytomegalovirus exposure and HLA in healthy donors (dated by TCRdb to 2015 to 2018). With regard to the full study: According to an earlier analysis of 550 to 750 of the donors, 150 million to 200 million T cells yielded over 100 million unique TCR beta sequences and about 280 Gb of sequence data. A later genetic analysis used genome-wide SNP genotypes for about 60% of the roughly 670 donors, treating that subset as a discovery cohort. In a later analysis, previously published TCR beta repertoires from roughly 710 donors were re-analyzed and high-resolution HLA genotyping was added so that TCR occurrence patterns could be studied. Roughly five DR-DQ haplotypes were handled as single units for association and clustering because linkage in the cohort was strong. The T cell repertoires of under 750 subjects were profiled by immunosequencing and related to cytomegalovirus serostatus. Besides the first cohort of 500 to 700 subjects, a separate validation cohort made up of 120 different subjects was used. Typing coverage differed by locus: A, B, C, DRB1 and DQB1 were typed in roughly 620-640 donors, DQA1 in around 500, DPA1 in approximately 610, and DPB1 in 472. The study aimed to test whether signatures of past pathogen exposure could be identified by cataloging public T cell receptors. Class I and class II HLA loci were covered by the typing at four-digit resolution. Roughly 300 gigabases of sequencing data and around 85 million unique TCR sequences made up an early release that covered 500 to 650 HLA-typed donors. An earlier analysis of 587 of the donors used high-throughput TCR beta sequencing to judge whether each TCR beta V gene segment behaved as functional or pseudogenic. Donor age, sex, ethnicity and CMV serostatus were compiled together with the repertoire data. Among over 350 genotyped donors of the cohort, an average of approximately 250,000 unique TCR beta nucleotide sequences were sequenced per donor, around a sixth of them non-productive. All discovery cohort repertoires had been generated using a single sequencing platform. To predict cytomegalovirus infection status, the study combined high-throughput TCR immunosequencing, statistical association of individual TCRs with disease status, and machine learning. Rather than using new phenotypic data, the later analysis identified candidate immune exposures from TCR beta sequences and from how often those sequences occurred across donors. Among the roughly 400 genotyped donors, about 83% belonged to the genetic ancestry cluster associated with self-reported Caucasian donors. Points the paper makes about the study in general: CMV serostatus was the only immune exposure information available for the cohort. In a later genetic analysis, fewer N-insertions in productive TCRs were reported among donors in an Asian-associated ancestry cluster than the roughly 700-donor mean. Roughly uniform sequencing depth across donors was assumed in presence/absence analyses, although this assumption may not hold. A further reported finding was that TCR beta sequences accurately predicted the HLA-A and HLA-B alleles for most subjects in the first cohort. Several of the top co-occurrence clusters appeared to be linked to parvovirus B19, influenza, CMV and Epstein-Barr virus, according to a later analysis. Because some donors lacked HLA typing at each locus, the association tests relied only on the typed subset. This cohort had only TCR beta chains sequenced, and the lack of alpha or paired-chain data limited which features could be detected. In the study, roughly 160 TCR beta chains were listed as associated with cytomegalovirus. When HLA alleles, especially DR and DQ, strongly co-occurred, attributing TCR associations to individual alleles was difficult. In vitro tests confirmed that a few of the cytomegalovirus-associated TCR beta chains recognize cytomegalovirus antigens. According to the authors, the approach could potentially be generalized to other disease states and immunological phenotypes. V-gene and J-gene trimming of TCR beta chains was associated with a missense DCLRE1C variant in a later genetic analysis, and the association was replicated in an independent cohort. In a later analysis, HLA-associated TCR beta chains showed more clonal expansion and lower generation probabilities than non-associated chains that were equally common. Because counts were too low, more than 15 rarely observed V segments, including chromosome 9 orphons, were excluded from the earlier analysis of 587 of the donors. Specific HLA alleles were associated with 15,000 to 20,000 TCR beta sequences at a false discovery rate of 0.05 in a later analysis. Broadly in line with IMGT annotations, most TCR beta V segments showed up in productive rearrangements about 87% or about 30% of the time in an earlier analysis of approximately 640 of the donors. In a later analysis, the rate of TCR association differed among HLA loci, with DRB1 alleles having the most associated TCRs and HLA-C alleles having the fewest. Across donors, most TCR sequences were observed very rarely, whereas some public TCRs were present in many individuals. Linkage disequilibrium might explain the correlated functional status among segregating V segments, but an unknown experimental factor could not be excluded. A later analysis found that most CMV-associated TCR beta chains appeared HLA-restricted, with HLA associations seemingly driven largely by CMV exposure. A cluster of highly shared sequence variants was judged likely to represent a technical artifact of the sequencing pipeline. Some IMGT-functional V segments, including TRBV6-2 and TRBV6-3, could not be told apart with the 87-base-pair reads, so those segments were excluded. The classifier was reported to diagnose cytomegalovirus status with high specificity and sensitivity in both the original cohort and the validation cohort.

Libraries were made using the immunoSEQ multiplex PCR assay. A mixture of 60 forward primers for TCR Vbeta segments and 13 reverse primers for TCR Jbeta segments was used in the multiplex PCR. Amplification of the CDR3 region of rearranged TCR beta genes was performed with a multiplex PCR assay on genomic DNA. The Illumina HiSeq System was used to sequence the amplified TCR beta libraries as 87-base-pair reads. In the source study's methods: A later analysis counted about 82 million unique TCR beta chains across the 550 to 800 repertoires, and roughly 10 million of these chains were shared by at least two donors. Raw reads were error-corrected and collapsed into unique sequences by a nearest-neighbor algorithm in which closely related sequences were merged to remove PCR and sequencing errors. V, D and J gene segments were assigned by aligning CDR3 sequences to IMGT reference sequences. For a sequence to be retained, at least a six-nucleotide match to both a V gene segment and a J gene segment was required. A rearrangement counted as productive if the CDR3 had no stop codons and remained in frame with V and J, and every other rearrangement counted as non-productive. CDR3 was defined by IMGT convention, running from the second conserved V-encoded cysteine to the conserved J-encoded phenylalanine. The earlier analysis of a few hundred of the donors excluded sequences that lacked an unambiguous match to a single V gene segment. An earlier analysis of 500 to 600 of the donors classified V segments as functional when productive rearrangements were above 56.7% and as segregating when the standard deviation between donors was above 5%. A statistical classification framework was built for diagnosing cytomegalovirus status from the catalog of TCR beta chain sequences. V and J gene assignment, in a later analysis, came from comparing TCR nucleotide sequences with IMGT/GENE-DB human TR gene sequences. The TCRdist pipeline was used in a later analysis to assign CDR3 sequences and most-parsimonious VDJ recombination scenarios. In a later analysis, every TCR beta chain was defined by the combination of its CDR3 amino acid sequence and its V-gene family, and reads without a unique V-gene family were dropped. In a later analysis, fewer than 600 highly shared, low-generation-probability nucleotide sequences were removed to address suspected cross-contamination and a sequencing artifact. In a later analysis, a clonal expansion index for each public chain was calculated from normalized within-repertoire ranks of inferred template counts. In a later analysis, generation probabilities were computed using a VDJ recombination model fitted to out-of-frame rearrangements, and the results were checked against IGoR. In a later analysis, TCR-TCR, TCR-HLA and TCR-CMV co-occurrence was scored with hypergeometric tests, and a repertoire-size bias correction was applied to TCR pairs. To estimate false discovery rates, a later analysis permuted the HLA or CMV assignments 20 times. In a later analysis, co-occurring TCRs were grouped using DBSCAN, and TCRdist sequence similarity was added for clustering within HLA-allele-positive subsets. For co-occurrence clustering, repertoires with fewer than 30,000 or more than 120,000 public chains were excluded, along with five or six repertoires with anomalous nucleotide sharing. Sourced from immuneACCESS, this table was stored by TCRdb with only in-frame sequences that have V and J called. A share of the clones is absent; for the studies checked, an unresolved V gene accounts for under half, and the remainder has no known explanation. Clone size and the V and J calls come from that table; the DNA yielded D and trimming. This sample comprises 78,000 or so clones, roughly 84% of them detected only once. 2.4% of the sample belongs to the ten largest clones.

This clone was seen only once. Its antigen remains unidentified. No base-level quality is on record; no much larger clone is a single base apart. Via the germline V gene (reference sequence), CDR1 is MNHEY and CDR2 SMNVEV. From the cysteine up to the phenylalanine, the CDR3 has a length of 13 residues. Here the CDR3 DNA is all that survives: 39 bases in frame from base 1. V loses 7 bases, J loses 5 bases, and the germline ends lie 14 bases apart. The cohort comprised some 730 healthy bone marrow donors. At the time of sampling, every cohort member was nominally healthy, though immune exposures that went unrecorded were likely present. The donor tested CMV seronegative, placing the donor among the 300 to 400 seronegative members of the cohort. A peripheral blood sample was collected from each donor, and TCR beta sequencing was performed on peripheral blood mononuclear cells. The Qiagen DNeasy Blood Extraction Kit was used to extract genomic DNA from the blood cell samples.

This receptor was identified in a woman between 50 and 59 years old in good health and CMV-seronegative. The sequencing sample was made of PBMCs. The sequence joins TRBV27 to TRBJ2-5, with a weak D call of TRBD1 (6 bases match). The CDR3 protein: CASTRQAEETQYF. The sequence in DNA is TGTGCCAGCACCCGACAGGCCGAGGAGACCCAGTACTTC.